This T cell receptor (beta chain) was recorded in a study of T cell repertoires in cytomegalovirus infection. Trimming removed 3 bases from V and 5 bases from J, with 10 bases in between. This CDR3 region has 13 residues. Germline V lookup: CDR1 MDHEN, CDR2 SYDVKM. TCRdb fed the reads into MiXCR, producing one record per CDR3 protein. This sample has approximately 630,000 distinct CDR3 sequences; 24% occur once, and the top ten carry 6.5% to 10%. In its sample, this clonotype was seen many times. V is TRBV28 and J is TRBJ1-1; the D gene is possibly TRBD1 (5 bases). The source is a human donor in good health (CMV status not recorded). Some clones in this sample may be carry-over from other donors' samples. The specimen was CD8+ T cells from PBMCs. Written as DNA, the CDR3 is TGTGCCAGCAGTTTGCAGGGTCAGACTGAAGCTTTCTTT. It specifies CASSLQGQTEAFF.